These T cell receptor beta chains were read from a single sample in a study of cytomegalovirus exposure and HLA in healthy donors. Here immunoSEQ multiplex PCR was the method, and the copy in TCRdb shows in-frame clones only, minus some. This table holds about 160,000 clones, about two thirds found once. Input material: PBMCs. Source of these receptors: a woman in her 30s in good health and CMV-seronegative. The CDR3 runs from the conserved cysteine through the conserved F or W. D genes are given only for firm matches. Clone size is stated in some rows and not others, as once, few, many or a class when expanded.

CDR3: CSVNLAGRTNTGELFF; DNA: TGCAGCGTTAACCTTGCGGGGCGAACGAACACCGGGGAGCTGTTTTTT; J: TRBJ2-2; V: TRBV29-1; D: NA; size: NA
CDR3: CASSLGTGGITEAFF; DNA: TGTGCCAGTAGTTTAGGGACAGGGGGCATCACTGAAGCTTTCTTT; J: TRBJ1-1; V: TRBV19; D: TRBD1; size: few
CDR3: CASSPQGAPNYGYTF; DNA: TGTGCCAGCAGCCCACAGGGCGCCCCTAACTATGGCTACACCTTC; J: TRBJ1-2; V: TRBV7-9; D: NA; size: few
CDR3: CASSLVKGASSYEQYF; DNA: TGTGCCAGCAGCTTAGTTAAGGGGGCGAGTTCCTACGAGCAGTACTTC; J: TRBJ2-7; V: TRBV7-8; D: TRBD1; size: once
CDR3: CASSEQPGDYGYTF; DNA: TGCGCCAGCAGTGAACAGCCCGGGGACTATGGCTACACCTTC; J: TRBJ1-2; V: TRBV5-1; D: NA; size: NA
CDR3: CASIRTGTDNTEAFF; DNA: TGTGCCAGCATACGGACCGGGACAGACAACACTGAAGCTTTCTTT; J: TRBJ1-1; V: TRBV4-2; D: TRBD1; size: NA
CDR3: CASSLGQGNQPQHF; DNA: TGTGCCAGCAGCTTGGGACAGGGGAATCAGCCCCAGCATTTT; J: TRBJ1-5; V: TRBV6-5; D: TRBD1; size: NA
CDR3: CASSSYPEQFF; DNA: TGTGCCAGCAGTTCGTATCCTGAGCAGTTCTTC; J: TRBJ2-1; V: TRBV28; D: NA; size: few
CDR3: CASSQDYSNQPQHF; DNA: TGTGCCAGCAGCCAAGACTATAGCAATCAGCCCCAGCATTTT; J: TRBJ1-5; V: TRBV4-2; D: NA; size: few
CDR3: CASSIMFPGGNNEQFF; DNA: TGTGCCAGTAGTATAATGTTCCCGGGAGGCAACAATGAGCAGTTCTTC; J: TRBJ2-1; V: TRBV19; D: TRBD2; size: NA